This TCR beta chain was sequenced for a study of beta chain features in type 1 diabetes. At the level of the study: In age, gender and cell yields, patients were similar to healthy donors. The examined sorted cells totaled around 100,000,000 across samples.

The study's findings and limits: Researchers report that Type 1 diabetes patients had moderately but significantly shorter TCRB CDR3s across all four CD4+ subsets.

The sample holds a few counts of this clone. As yet, its antigen is unknown. A single heparinised blood sample, averaging about 120 mL, was obtained per donor. The trim removed 4 bases at V and 2 bases at J, leaving 2 bases unmatched. Germline lookup yields CDR1 SNHLY and CDR2 FYNNEI. The CDR3 contains 15 residues. Isolated RNA was reverse transcribed in full, so expressed TCRB transcripts were sequenced. Naive, central memory and regulatory T cell samples averaged approximately 3.8 million reads. TCRdb keeps only in-frame clones here, not all; method: immunoSEQ multiplex PCR. The table has about 270,000 clones, 13% to 15% seen once.

The specimen sequenced was naive CD4+ T cells from blood. The chain links TRBV2 to TRBJ1-5, with TRBD1 identical over 10 bases. The clonotype was recovered from a man younger than 40 with type 1 diabetes. The CDR3 DNA reads as TGTGCCAGCAGTGTCGGGACAGGGGGCAATCAGCCCCAGCATTTT. It translates to CASSVGTGGNQPQHF.